This T cell receptor beta chain stems from a study of OX40 agonist ivuxolimab in advanced cancers. Whole-study findings and limits: Clonal expansion was seen in CD4+ and CD8+ blood T cells by week 6 at 0.1 to 3.0 mg/kg.

Germline loops: CDR1 SGHNT, CDR2 YYREEE (reference sequence). Trimming took 2 bases from V and 1 from J, leaving 10 bases between them. This CDR3 comprises 15 residues. Details on this clone: Its target is not known.

Here immunoSEQ multiplex PCR was the method, and the copy in TCRdb shows in-frame clones only, minus some. The sample has more than 60,000 clones; around 87% are singletons. This chain links TRBV5-4 with TRBJ2-1; no definite D call. The sample consisted of CD4+ or CD8+ T cells sorted from blood, taken in a trial of the OX40 agonist ivuxolimab. The receptor was derived from an adult with an advanced solid tumor such as melanoma, head and neck, liver or kidney cancer. The DNA for the CDR3 is TGTGCCAGCAGCTTCCCCGGAAAGTCCTACAATGAGCAGTTCTTC. Its protein is CASSFPGKSYNEQFF.